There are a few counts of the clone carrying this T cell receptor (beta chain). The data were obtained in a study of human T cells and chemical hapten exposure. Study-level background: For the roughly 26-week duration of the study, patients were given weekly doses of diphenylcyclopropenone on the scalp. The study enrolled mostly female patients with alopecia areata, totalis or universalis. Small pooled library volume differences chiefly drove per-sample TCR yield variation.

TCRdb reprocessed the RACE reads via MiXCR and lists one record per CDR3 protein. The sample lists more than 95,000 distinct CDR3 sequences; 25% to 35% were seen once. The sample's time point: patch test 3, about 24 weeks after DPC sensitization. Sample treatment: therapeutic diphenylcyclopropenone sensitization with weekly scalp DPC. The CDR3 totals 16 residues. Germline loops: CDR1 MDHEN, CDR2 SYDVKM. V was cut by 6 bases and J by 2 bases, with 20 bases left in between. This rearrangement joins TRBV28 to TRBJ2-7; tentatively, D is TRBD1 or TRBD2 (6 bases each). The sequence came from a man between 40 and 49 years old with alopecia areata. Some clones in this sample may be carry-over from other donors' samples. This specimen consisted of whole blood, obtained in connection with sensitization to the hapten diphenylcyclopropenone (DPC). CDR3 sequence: CASRPYPGAVTYEQYF. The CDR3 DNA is TGTGCCAGCAGGCCCTACCCGGGGGCGGTCACCTACGAGCAGTACTTC.